The TCR beta chain described here comes from a study of cytomegalovirus exposure and HLA in healthy donors. Study conclusions and caveats: Presence/absence comparisons presumed near-even sequencing depth among donors.

The PCR contained 60 Vbeta and 13 Jbeta primers. Measured with immunoSEQ multiplex PCR; TCRdb has only the in-frame clones, and not every one. The sample includes 70,000 to 95,000 clones, over 70% of them seen just once. Germline loops: CDR1 SGHRS, CDR2 YFSETQ. CDR3 length: 16 residues. V lost 0 bases, J lost 5 bases, and 18 bases lay in between. A remark on this clone: The antigen is undetermined.

The clonotype originates from a male donor in good health and CMV-seronegative. The chain is built from TRBV5-1 and TRBJ2-7, with D possibly being TRBD2 (5 bases). The sequenced material came from PBMCs. CDR3 DNA: TGCGCCAGCAGCTTGGGGACTCACCCCGGCCTTAACGAGCAGTACTTC. Amino acid sequence: CASSLGTHPGLNEQYF.